This entry features one TCR beta chain sequence. The data are from a study of T cell changes during pregnancy in multiple sclerosis. V dropped 3 bases and J dropped 8; count of bases not matched to a gene: 8. Germline values: CDR1 MRHNA, CDR2 SNTAGT. The CDR3 sequence is 15 residues long. Sequencing used immunoSEQ multiplex PCR; TCRdb keeps in-frame clones, though not all of them. Altogether over 70,000 clones are present, 85% to 95% being singletons, with the ten largest covering less than 3.5%. The rearrangement joins TRBV6-4 to TRBJ2-1; TRBD2 agrees at 9 bases. Sequences were derived from peripheral blood, sampled in the third trimester of pregnancy. This TCR was sampled from a female donor in good health, enrolled as a control in a pregnancy study. The CDR3 is CASSESSGGSDEQFF. The CDR3 bases are TGTGCCAGCAGTGAATCCAGCGGGGGGAGCGATGAGCAGTTCTTC.